The T cell receptor beta chain described here comes from a study of CD8 T cells in Susac syndrome (dated by TCRdb to the late 2010s). A note on the overall study: Among the Susac syndrome patients who were sequenced, clinically active disease was present in six and clinical remission was observed in fewer than ten. At blood withdrawal, Susac syndrome patients were either therapy-naive, taking corticosteroids (in some cases with IVIg as well), or taking IVIg alone. The study used repertoire sequencing to test whether antigen drove CD8+ T cell activation and differentiation in Susac syndrome. The study compared CD8+ T cell repertoire clonality among 12 healthy donors, 14 Susac syndrome patients and fewer than 19 multiple sclerosis patients. Results the study describes overall, beyond this receptor: CD8+ repertoires in Susac syndrome showed clonal expansion, which was highest in CD8+ TEMRA cells and was greater in clinically active patients than in remitting patients. Sixteen and five Susac-specific public clones were found in the total CD8+ and CD8+ TEMRA repertoires, respectively. The number of individuals in the TCR sequencing and HLA analysis was recognized as being relatively small.

Peripheral blood CD8+ and CD4+ T cells from healthy donors, Susac syndrome patients and multiple sclerosis patients were profiled by high-throughput TCR beta sequencing. The Susac syndrome patients fulfilled recently defined diagnostic criteria for either definite or probable disease. Bulk CD8+ and CD4+ T cells were purified by magnetic negative isolation, while CD8+ TEMRA cells were enriched using FACS. Blood was drawn into EDTA tubes, processed within 24 hours, and PBMCs were isolated by density gradient centrifugation. PBMCs intended for TCR sequencing were cryopreserved in liquid nitrogen and thawed later in a water bath at 37 degrees C. A purity of at least 90% was achieved for sorted or isolated CD4+, CD8+ and CD8+ TEMRA cells. Of note for this clonotype: This clone's antigen is unknown. Base qualities are not provided; no much larger clone lies one nucleotide away.

RNA was extracted with the RNeasy kit and roughly 0.45 to 1 ug was reverse transcribed using random hexamers. The immunoSEQ multiplex PCR assay, covering 54 Vbeta and 13 Jbeta segments, was used to amplify TCR beta CDR3 regions. Bias from PCR amplification was corrected by using a synthetic template baseline for primer optimization and for computational correction. From the authors' description of their analysis: Reads were annotated to V, D and J genes per IMGT and analyzed with immunoSEQ Analyzer, keeping only productive sequences. Clonality was calculated as one minus the Shannon entropy normalized by log2 of the number of productive unique sequences. Public and private clones were assessed among the 100 most prevalent clones of each patient and control. Clones were defined as Susac-specific when absent from the healthy and MS cohorts, from approximately 970 published viral clones and from other ImmuneACCESS disease sequences. TCRdb took the public reads, trimmed them with fastp at Q25, ran MiXCR for clone calling and kept in-frame beta chains. One record per CDR3 amino acid sequence lists the most common genes and DNA. None of the V and J calls come from the authors' own analysis; TCRdb made them. This sample has 200,000 or so distinct CDR3 sequences in its table, and 95% of those were observed once. Of the sample, approximately 0.15% falls within the top ten clones.

From a lookup of the germline V gene, CDR1 and CDR2 are MGHRA and YSYEKL. The CDR3 sequence holds 15 residues, the cysteine and phenylalanine included. Just CDR3 DNA is preserved here, 45 bases in frame from base 1. V lost 0 bases and J lost 5 bases; the stretch between them is 14 bases long. The TCR sequence derives from a human donor with Susac syndrome. The receptor chain draws on TRBV4-1 and TRBJ2-7, with no confident D gene call. Source material: CD8+ T cells from PBMCs. The bases read TGCGCCAGCAGCCAAGATGGAGAGAGGATCGACGAGCAGTACTTC. This yields the protein CASSQDGERIDEQYF.